These 32 T cell receptor beta chains originate from one sample sequenced in a study of Graves' ophthalmopathy and Graves' hyperthyroidism listed by TCRdb under 2018. For sequencing, an Illumina HiSeq 2000 was employed. For repertoire sequencing, TCR beta CDR3 regions were amplified from RNA transcripts. The first round of RT-PCR was done with HTBI primers and the Qiagen OneStep RT-PCR kit, and was followed by a second round of multiplex PCR, then size selection and purification. The public reads were reprocessed in TCRdb via fastp at Q25 and MiXCR, keeping in-frame beta chains. Rows are combined by CDR3 protein, so each entry shows the most common genes and DNA. The sample profile shows about 25,000 distinct CDR3 sequences; 48% of them were found once. Under 8.5% of the sample is held by the ten biggest clonotypes. The sample consisted of peripheral blood. These receptors originate from an adult woman with stable Graves' hyperthyroidism.

On this clonotype itself: A much larger clone differs from this one at a single base, so this may be a read error. This chain links TRBV28 with TRBJ2-2, with 12 bases lining up with TRBD2. The CDR3 sequence is 17 residues long. CDR1 and CDR2 (germline): MDHEN, SYDVKM. CDR3 in amino acids: CASRGLAGGPDTGELSF. CDR3 in DNA: TGTGCCAGCAGGGGCCTAGCGGGAGGGCCGGACACCGGGGAGCTGTCTTTT.

This clonotype was recorded a few times. Since no conserved phenylalanine or tryptophan closes the CDR3, a read error is the likely cause. The chain recombines TRBV18 with TRBJ2-7; D tentatively fits TRBD1 or TRBD2 (5 bases each). Per the germline V gene, CDR1 is KGHSH and CDR2 is LQKENI. V lost 2 bases and J lost 1, with 12 bases in between. CDR3 length: 15 amino acids. The CDR3 loop is CASSPRTEGSYEQYL. In nucleotides, the CDR3 is TGTGCCAGCTCACCAAGGACCGAGGGGTCCTACGAGCAGTACCTC.

V and J are TRBV14 and TRBJ2-6; 9 nucleotides agree with TRBD2. CDR3 size: 15 residues. Germline CDR1 SGHDN, CDR2 FVKESK. The V gene end was trimmed by 8 bases and the J gene end by 4 bases; junction bases not matched to a gene: 6. The CDR3 DNA reads TGTGCCAGCCTAGCCGGGACTAGCGGGGCCAACGTCCTGACTTTC. Translating gives CASLAGTSGANVLTF.

This clonotype was detected once. The chain joins TRBV2 to TRBJ1-5; no clear D. The V gene's germline CDR1 is SNHLY and CDR2 FYNNEI. This CDR3 region has 12 residues. The germline V and J ends were trimmed by 8 bases and 6 bases, with 11 bases remaining between them. CDR3 nucleotide sequence: TGTGCCAGCGGGTATGAGGGTCAGCCCCAGCATTTT. This gives the protein CASGYEGQPQHF.

This clonotype was detected ten times or more. CDR3: CASSQGAYEQYF. The CDR3 coding sequence is TGTGCCAGCTCCCAGGGCGCCTACGAGCAGTACTTC. The V gene is TRBV12-3 or TRBV12-4, the J gene TRBJ2-7; the D gene is possibly TRBD1 (5 bases). CDR3 size: 12 residues. V dropped 8 bases and J dropped 2 bases, with 10 bases sitting between them.

The chain couples TRBV6-5 to TRBJ2-5, with D perhaps assigned TRBD1 or TRBD2 (5 bases each). CDR3 length: 13 residues. V gave up 6 bases and J gave up 4 bases, with 12 bases separating them. CDR1 and CDR2 from the germline V gene are MNHEY and SVGAGI. CDR3 nucleotide sequence: TGTGCCAGCAGCGTAGTTGGGGGAGAGACCCAGTACTTC. The encoded protein is CASSVVGGETQYF.

The chain uses TRBV7-2 and TRBJ2-7; 12 bases are a match to TRBD2. The germline gives CDR1 SGHTA, CDR2 FQGNSA. J was trimmed by 6 bases and V by 5 bases; bases with no gene match: 11. The CDR3 covers 16 residues. The CDR3 spells CASSPKLAGGEGEQYF. The CDR3 nucleotides are TGTGCCAGCAGCCCGAAACTAGCGGGAGGCGAGGGCGAGCAGTACTTC.

The rearrangement joins TRBV5-6 to TRBJ2-7, with 8 bases matching TRBD1. Germline loops: CDR1 SGHDT, CDR2 YYEEEE. The CDR3 is 15 residues long. The trim removed 4 bases at V and 1 base at J, leaving 7 bases unmatched. CDR3 DNA sequence: TGTGCCAGCAGCATTTTTGGACAGGGATCCTACGAGCAGTACTTC. Protein sequence: CASSIFGQGSYEQYF.

This clonotype showed up many times. The chain joins TRBV5-5 to TRBJ1-2, with 11 bases identical to TRBD1. Per the germline V gene, CDR1 is SGHKS and CDR2 is YYEKEE (reference sequence). V dropped 3 bases and J dropped 4; count of bases not matched to a gene: 2. This CDR3 has 14 amino acids. CDR3 sequence: CASSWTGGGYGYTF. The CDR3 region has the DNA TGTGCCAGCAGCTGGACAGGGGGCGGCTATGGCTACACCTTC.

As concerns this clonotype: Without the conserved terminal phenylalanine or tryptophan, this CDR3 likely stems from a read error. It is unclear where the CDR3 begins or ends on the DNA, so no DNA is shown, and the CDR3 is as TCRdb lists it. The chain employs TRBV25-1 and TRBJ2-1; TRBD2 was called by the table and not checked on the DNA. Germline CDR1 is MGHDK and CDR2 is SYGVNS. From its first to its last residue, the CDR3 has 17 amino acids. The chain's CDR3 is CASSEEPICGRVHELFS.

This clonotype was detected many times. The J gene is TRBJ1-4, the V gene TRBV28; TRBD1 matches 7 bases. This CDR3 has 15 residues. Looked up from germline, CDR1 is MDHEN and CDR2 is SYDVKM. With V trimmed by 4 bases and J by 8 bases, 10 bases remained unmatched. The CDR3 sequence is CASSSGQDSGEKLFF. DNA of the CDR3: TGTGCCAGCAGTTCTGGACAGGATAGCGGCGAAAAACTGTTTTTT. The whole variable domain, filled in from reference TRBV28 and TRBJ1-4, reads DVKVTQSSRYLVKRTGEKVFLECVQDMDHENMFWYRQDPGLGLRLIYFSYDVKMKEKGDIPEGYSVSREKKERFSLILESASTNQTSMYLCASSSGQDSGEKLFFGSGTQLSVL.

V usage is TRBV14 and J usage is TRBJ1-6; D is unresolved. Germline CDR1 and CDR2: SGHDN and FVKESK. Trimming removed 0 bases at V and 5 bases at J, with 11 bases between. The CDR3 has 16 amino acids. The CDR3 DNA reads TGTGCCAGCAGCCAAGATGGCCGGGTCCATAATTCACCCCTCCACTTT. This encodes CASSQDGRVHNSPLHF. The complete variable domain, with remaining parts taken from reference TRBV14 and TRBJ1-6, reads EAGVTQFPSHSVIEKGQTVTLRCDPISGHDNLYWYRRVMGKEIKFLLHFVKESKQDESGMPNNRFLAERTGGTYSTLKVQPAELEDSGVYFCASSQDGRVHNSPLHFGNGTRLTVT.

This clonotype has more than one count but fewer than ten. The chain couples TRBV7-2 to TRBJ1-2; D unresolved. Germline V CDR1 and CDR2: SGHTA, FQGNSA. The CDR3 has 11 amino acids. V lost 1 base and J lost 14, with 11 bases in between. CDR3 nucleotide sequence: TGTGCCAGCAGCTTAGGGGTCGCGGGAACCTTC. It codes for CASSLGVAGTF. Based on the CDR3 plus reference TRBV7-2 and TRBJ1-2, the full variable domain is GAGVSQSPSNKVTEKGKDVELRCDPISGHTALYWYRQSLGQGLEFLIYFQGNSAPDKSGLPSDRFSAERTGGSVSTLTIQRTQQEDSAVYLCASSLGVAGTFGSGTRLTVV.

This clonotype was seen a single time. A much larger clone differs by one base, so this may be a read error. Lacking the conserved final phenylalanine or tryptophan, this CDR3 likely reflects a read error. This chain connects TRBV13 to TRBJ1-2, with D unresolved. The CDR3 runs to 8 residues. CDR1 and CDR2 from the germline V gene are PRHDT and FYEKMQ (reference sequence). CDR3 DNA: TGTGCTAACTATGGCTACACCTCC. It translates to CANYGYTS.

The chain carries TRBV7-2 and TRBJ2-2; 8 nucleotides align to TRBD2. The CDR3 has 16 residues. Germline CDR1 SGHTA, CDR2 FQGNSA. J lost 3 bases, V lost 5 bases, and 8 bases had no gene match. The CDR3 DNA is TGTGCCAGCAGCAAAAGGTGGCGGGAGGACACCGGGGAGCTGTTTTTT. It is translated as CASSKRWREDTGELFF.

The chain uses TRBV10-2 and TRBJ1-5, with 7 bases that match TRBD1. The germline gives CDR1 WSHSY, CDR2 SAAADI. The CDR3 contains 13 residues. V shed 6 bases, J shed 7 bases, and the junction held 6 bases outside the gene matches. CDR3 sequence: CASREDRVQPQHF. The CDR3 DNA reads as TGCGCCAGCAGAGAAGACAGGGTCCAGCCCCAGCATTTT.

This chain links TRBV19 with TRBJ1-2; TRBD1 might be the D (5 bases). CDR1 is LNHDA and CDR2 is SQIVND in the germline V gene (reference sequence). The CDR3 runs 13 residues. Deletions cut 3 bases from V and 6 bases from J, with 11 bases between. CDR3 nucleotide sequence: TGTGCCAGTAGTATCCGGGGGGTCCATGGCTACACCTTC. Amino acid sequence: CASSIRGVHGYTF.

The gene calls are TRBV28 and TRBJ2-2; 9 positions match TRBD2. V was pared by 6 bases and J by 5 bases, with 22 bases of the junction left unmatched. CDR3 size: 20 residues. CDR1 is MDHEN, CDR2 SYDVKM, per germline. This CDR3 is CASSSPGQLGSGRLTGELFF. The CDR3 region has the DNA TGTGCCAGCAGCTCCCCGGGACAGTTGGGTAGCGGGAGATTGACCGGGGAGCTGTTTTTT.

This rearrangement joins TRBV6-4 to TRBJ2-1; 7 bases are shared with TRBD2. CDR1 and CDR2 from the germline V gene are MRHNA and SNTAGT. The V and J ends lost 0 bases and 6 bases, in that order; junction bases with no gene match: 2. This CDR3 comprises 14 residues. CDR3 sequence (DNA): TGTGCCAGCAGTGACTCGGGGGAGGGCAATGAGCAGTTCTTC. Amino acids: CASSDSGEGNEQFF.

The chain couples TRBV10-3 to TRBJ2-3, with 7 positions matching TRBD2. CDR1 and CDR2 from the germline V gene are ENHRY and SYGVKD. This CDR3 is built from 14 residues. With V trimmed by 3 bases and J by 0 bases, 0 bases remained unmatched. Written as DNA, the CDR3 is TGTGCCATCAGTGATAGCGGGAGCACAGATACGCAGTATTTT. It codes for CAISDSGSTDTQYF.

The chain has TRBV18 and TRBJ1-5; D is undetermined. V lost 2 bases, J lost 11 bases, and 25 bases lay in between. Per germline, CDR1 KGHSH and CDR2 LQKENI. The CDR3 covers 17 residues. CDR3 region: CASSPSFQVGKKSAQHF. The CDR3 region has the DNA TGTGCCAGCTCACCATCTTTCCAGGTCGGCAAGAAGTCAGCCCAGCATTTT.

This chain joins TRBV7-8 and TRBJ1-2; D not certain. V was shortened by 5 bases and J by 4 bases, with 14 bases between the two germline ends. The CDR3 is made up of 14 amino acids. Looked up from germline, CDR1 is SGHVS and CDR2 is FQNEAQ. The CDR3 sequence: CASSQHGTLYGYTF. The CDR3 DNA reads as TGTGCCAGCAGCCAGCATGGAACGCTCTATGGCTACACCTTC.

The rearrangement links TRBV18 to TRBJ2-5; D call uncertain. V was trimmed by 3 bases and J by 10 bases, leaving 12 bases between them. The germline V gene encodes CDR1 KGHSH and CDR2 LQKENI. There are 12 residues in the CDR3. In nucleotides, the CDR3 is TGTGCCAGCTCACCGGAAAGGAACCACCAGTACTTC. Translated, it gives CASSPERNHQYF.

On this clonotype itself: No conserved phenylalanine or tryptophan is present at the end of the CDR3, so a read error is the likely explanation. The chain is built from TRBV30 and TRBJ1-5; 7 bases map to TRBD1. The junction had 6 bases not matched to a gene; V was cut back by 1 base and J by 6 bases. Germline V CDR1 and CDR2: GTSNPN, SVGIG (reference sequence). The CDR3 is made up of 14 amino acids. The CDR3 is CAWSAAQGVQPQHL. The CDR3 DNA follows: TGTGCCTGGAGTGCGGCGCAGGGGGTTCAGCCCCAGCATCTT.

In DNA form, the CDR3 reads TGTGCCAGCAGTGCTCCGGCAGTGAACACTGAAGCTTTCTTT. It yields the protein CASSAPAVNTEAFF. The chain links TRBV2 to TRBJ1-1; no reliable D call. CDR3 length: 14 residues. Trimming shortened V by 4 bases and J by 0 bases, and 9 bases separated the two germline ends. Germline V gene lookup returns CDR1 SNHLY and CDR2 FYNNEI. Together with reference TRBV2 and TRBJ1-1, the CDR3 gives the full variable domain: EPEVTQTPSHQVTQMGQEVILRCVPISNHLYFYWYRQILGQKVEFLVSFYNNEISEKSEIFDDQFSVERPDGSNFTLKIRSTKLEDSAMYFCASSAPAVNTEAFFGQGTRLTVV.

In its sample, this clonotype was seen once. The chain joins TRBV19 to TRBJ1-6, with D unresolved. The CDR3 length is 13 residues. Germline lookup yields CDR1 LNHDA and CDR2 SQIVND (reference sequence). V lost 5 bases, J lost 11 bases, and 13 bases lay in between. The CDR3 is CASSLQMRAPLHF. In DNA, the CDR3 is TGTGCCAGTAGTCTGCAGATGCGGGCACCCCTCCACTTT.

V gene TRBV12-3 or TRBV12-4 combines with J gene TRBJ2-2, with 10 bases aligning to TRBD2. CDR3 size: 20 residues. The trim removed 6 bases at V and 4 bases at J, leaving 20 bases unmatched. The CDR3 bases are TGTGCCAGCAGGCCCGGTGGACAACGTAGCGGGAGGCCCCGCACCGGGGAGCTGTTTTTT. This gives the protein CASRPGGQRSGRPRTGELFF.

This clonotype was observed many times. This chain links TRBV19 with TRBJ2-1; TRBD2 matches at 16 bases. The CDR3 is 15 residues long. Germline loops: CDR1 LNHDA, CDR2 SQIVND (reference sequence). V was pared by 8 bases and J by 3 bases, with 1 base of the junction left unmatched. CDR3 DNA sequence: TGTGCCAGTGGGACTAGCGGGAGGGGCTACAATGAGCAGTTCTTC. Protein sequence: CASGTSGRGYNEQFF. Together with reference TRBV19 and TRBJ2-1, the CDR3 gives the full variable domain: DGGITQSPKYLFRKEGQNVTLSCEQNLNHDAMYWYRQDPGQGLRLIYYSQIVNDFQKGDIAEGYSVSREKKESFPLTVTSAQKNPTAFYLCASGTSGRGYNEQFFGPGTRLTVL.

By share, this clonotype ranks as medium-sized. The rearrangement links TRBV7-8 to TRBJ2-7, with a tentative D call TRBD1 (5 bases). This CDR3 region has 15 residues. Germline CDR1 and CDR2: SGHVS and FQNEAQ. Trimming stripped 5 bases from V and 5 bases from J, with 19 bases between. DNA of the CDR3: TGTGCCAGCAGCCCAATGGTGGACATTTGGCACGAGCAGTACTTC. Translating gives CASSPMVDIWHEQYF.

The chain recombines TRBV20-1 with TRBJ2-1; 10 bases map to TRBD2. Germline values: CDR1 DFQATT, CDR2 SNEGSKA (reference sequence). The CDR3 is 20 amino acids. After removal of 0 bases from V and 2 bases from J, the junction contained 16 bases not matched to a gene. The CDR3 DNA is TGCAGTGCTAGAGATTCCCTCGGGACTAGCGCGGGAGTGACCTACAATGAGCAGTTCTTC. Translating it yields CSARDSLGTSAGVTYNEQFF.

This clonotype has just one count. The V call is TRBV24-1, the J call TRBJ2-7; TRBD2 matches 7 bases. The CDR3 is 13 amino acids. Germline V gene data show CDR1 as KGHDR and CDR2 as SFDVKD. V was pared by 2 bases and J by 3 bases, with 0 bases of the junction left unmatched. The DNA of the CDR3 is TGTGCCACCAGTGATTCGGGGGGCTACGAGCAGTACTTC. Translated: CATSDSGGYEQYF.

This chain links TRBV20-1 with TRBJ2-2, with 9 bases identical to TRBD2. Germline CDR1 is DFQATT and CDR2 is SNEGSKA (reference sequence). The junction had 9 bases not matched to a gene; V was cut back by 4 bases and J by 6 bases. This CDR3 is built from 15 residues. CDR3 in DNA: TGCAGTGCTACCTCGGGTAGCGGGAGCGCCGGGGAGCTGTTTTTT. It yields the protein CSATSGSGSAGELFF.